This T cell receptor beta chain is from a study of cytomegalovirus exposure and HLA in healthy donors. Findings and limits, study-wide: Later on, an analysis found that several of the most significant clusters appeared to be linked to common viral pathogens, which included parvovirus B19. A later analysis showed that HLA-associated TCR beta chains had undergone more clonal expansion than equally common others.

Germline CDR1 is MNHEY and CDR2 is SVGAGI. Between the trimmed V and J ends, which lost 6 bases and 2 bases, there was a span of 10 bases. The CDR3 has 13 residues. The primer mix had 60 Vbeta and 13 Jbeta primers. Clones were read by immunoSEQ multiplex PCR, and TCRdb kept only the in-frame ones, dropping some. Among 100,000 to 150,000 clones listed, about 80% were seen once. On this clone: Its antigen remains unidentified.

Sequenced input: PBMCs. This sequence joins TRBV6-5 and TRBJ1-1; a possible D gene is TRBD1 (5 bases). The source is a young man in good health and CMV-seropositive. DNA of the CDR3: TGTGCCAGCAGCGTGGACACAAACACTGAAGCTTTCTTT. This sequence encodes CASSVDTNTEAFF.